This is a list of T cell receptor beta chains from one sample in a study of blood T cell repertoires in COVID-19. TCRdb's table, derived via immunoSEQ multiplex PCR, lists solely in-frame clones and lacks some. The data show around 87,000 clones, 80% seen once. Sequencing was carried out using peripheral blood. These receptors were obtained from a human donor in a cohort sampled during active COVID-19. Both conserved end residues are part of each CDR3. Fields, in order: CDR3 DNA, CDR3 protein, J gene, D gene, clone size, V gene. D genes are given only for firm matches. Not all rows give a size; the values are once, few, many and, for expanded clones, a class.

CDR3 DNA: TGCGCCAGCAGTGACCCGGACTCACAAGCATACAATGAGCAGTTCTTC; CDR3 protein: CASSDPDSQAYNEQFF; J gene: TRBJ2-1; D gene: NA; clone size: NA; V gene: TRBV10-2
CDR3 DNA: TGTGCCAGCAGGAGAGGCGAAAATTCACCCCTCCACTTT; CDR3 protein: CASRRGENSPLHF; J gene: TRBJ1-6; D gene: NA; clone size: NA; V gene: TRBV12-3/TRBV12-4
CDR3 DNA: TGTGCCTGGAGTCCTCTCGACAGGCGGGGGCGTGCGGGCGGGGAGCTGTTTTTT; CDR3 protein: CAWSPLDRRGRAGGELFF; J gene: TRBJ2-2; D gene: NA; clone size: NA; V gene: TRBV30
CDR3 DNA: TGTGCCAGCAGCCACAATCCAGGGTGGGCGCGGTCCTACAATGAGCAGTTCTTC; CDR3 protein: CASSHNPGWARSYNEQFF; J gene: TRBJ2-1; D gene: NA; clone size: once; V gene: TRBV3-1/TRBV3-2
CDR3 DNA: TGTGCCAGCGGATCCACAGGGGGCCCTACCTCACCCCTCCACTTT; CDR3 protein: CASGSTGGPTSPLHF; J gene: TRBJ1-6; D gene: TRBD1; clone size: NA; V gene: TRBV3-1/TRBV3-2
CDR3 DNA: TGTGCCAGCAGCAAATGGTGGACTCCCGGGACTAGCGGGAGTCCTTCCTACAATGAGCAGTTCTTC; CDR3 protein: CASSKWWTPGTSGSPSYNEQFF; J gene: TRBJ2-1; D gene: NA; clone size: NA; V gene: TRBV21-1
CDR3 DNA: TGTGCCAGCAGCCCCGGACTAGCGGGGGGGCAAACCGGGGAGCTGTTTTTT; CDR3 protein: CASSPGLAGGQTGELFF; J gene: TRBJ2-2; D gene: TRBD2; clone size: NA; V gene: TRBV11-2
CDR3 DNA: TGTGCCAGTATCGGTAGGGGGCTTGACACTGAAGCTTTCTTT; CDR3 protein: CASIGRGLDTEAFF; J gene: TRBJ1-1; D gene: TRBD1; clone size: few; V gene: TRBV19
CDR3 DNA: TGTGCCAGCTCACCACCCGAGACAGGTCCCTACGAGCAGTACTTC; CDR3 protein: CASSPPETGPYEQYF; J gene: TRBJ2-7; D gene: NA; clone size: NA; V gene: TRBV18
CDR3 DNA: TGTGCCAGCAGCTTAGGGGGGGCGGGAGGCCGAGATGAGCAGTTCTTC; CDR3 protein: CASSLGGAGGRDEQFF; J gene: TRBJ2-1; D gene: TRBD2; clone size: NA; V gene: TRBV7-8
CDR3 DNA: TGCAGTGCTAGACGGGACTATGGCTACACCTTC; CDR3 protein: CSARRDYGYTF; J gene: TRBJ1-2; D gene: NA; clone size: NA; V gene: TRBV20-1
CDR3 DNA: TGTGCCGTTGGTAAGGGGTCCGCTGAGGGCTACACCTTC; CDR3 protein: CAVGKGSAEGYTF; J gene: TRBJ1-2; D gene: NA; clone size: NA; V gene: TRBV10-3
CDR3 DNA: TGTGCCAGTAGTATAGTGGGGAAGGGGCTGAACACCGGGGAGCTGTTTTTT; CDR3 protein: CASSIVGKGLNTGELFF; J gene: TRBJ2-2; D gene: NA; clone size: NA; V gene: TRBV19
CDR3 DNA: TGTGCCAGCAAGCGGGGGGGATGGGAGACCCAGTACTTC; CDR3 protein: CASKRGGWETQYF; J gene: TRBJ2-5; D gene: TRBD2; clone size: NA; V gene: TRBV28
CDR3 DNA: TGCGCCAGCTCTTCTAGCGGCTCTGGGGCCAACGTCCTGACTTTC; CDR3 protein: CASSSSGSGANVLTF; J gene: TRBJ2-6; D gene: TRBD2; clone size: NA; V gene: TRBV5-1
CDR3 DNA: TGTGCCAGCAGCAAAGAAGAGGTAATCGGCGTCAAAAACATTCAGTACTTC; CDR3 protein: CASSKEEVIGVKNIQYF; J gene: TRBJ2-4; D gene: NA; clone size: NA; V gene: TRBV21-1
CDR3 DNA: TGTGCCTGGAGGAGGGGAGGGAAGGAAGATACGCAGTATTTT; CDR3 protein: CAWRRGGKEDTQYF; J gene: TRBJ2-3; D gene: TRBD2; clone size: NA; V gene: TRBV30
CDR3 DNA: TGTGCCAGCAGTCCCGCACGGGGAACGGGAAACACCATATATTTT; CDR3 protein: CASSPARGTGNTIYF; J gene: TRBJ1-3; D gene: NA; clone size: NA; V gene: TRBV7-6
CDR3 DNA: TGCGCCAGCAGCTTGTCAGGGGTGGAATCACCCCTCCACTTT; CDR3 protein: CASSLSGVESPLHF; J gene: TRBJ1-6; D gene: NA; clone size: NA; V gene: TRBV5-1
CDR3 DNA: TGTGCCAGCAGCGGACAGGGAGTTACAGATACGCAGTATTTT; CDR3 protein: CASSGQGVTDTQYF; J gene: TRBJ2-3; D gene: TRBD1; clone size: few; V gene: TRBV6-5
CDR3 DNA: TGTGCCAGCAGCCCTACGCACAGGACCCTTGAAGCTTTCTTT; CDR3 protein: CASSPTHRTLEAFF; J gene: TRBJ1-1; D gene: NA; clone size: NA; V gene: TRBV28
CDR3 DNA: TGTGCCAGCAGTTTACACAGGGCCCCGGGCTACACCTTC; CDR3 protein: CASSLHRAPGYTF; J gene: TRBJ1-2; D gene: NA; clone size: NA; V gene: TRBV28
CDR3 DNA: TGTGCCAGCAGTGGCCAGGGTCGCACCGGGGAGCTGTTTTTT; CDR3 protein: CASSGQGRTGELFF; J gene: TRBJ2-2; D gene: NA; clone size: NA; V gene: TRBV27
CDR3 DNA: TGTGCCAGCAGTTCCCCCCAGGACAGGGACGAAAAACTGTTTTTT; CDR3 protein: CASSSPQDRDEKLFF; J gene: TRBJ1-4; D gene: TRBD1; clone size: NA; V gene: TRBV6-6
CDR3 DNA: TGTGCCAGCAGTACAGGGGGATTGAATGAAAAACTGTTTTTT; CDR3 protein: CASSTGGLNEKLFF; J gene: TRBJ1-4; D gene: TRBD1; clone size: NA; V gene: TRBV6-2/TRBV6-3
CDR3 DNA: TGCGCCAGCAGCTTGGACGGACAGAACACTGAAGCTTTCTTT; CDR3 protein: CASSLDGQNTEAFF; J gene: TRBJ1-1; D gene: NA; clone size: NA; V gene: TRBV5-1
CDR3 DNA: TGTGCCAGCAGTTACTATAGGGGAGGGGAAAAACTGTTTTTT; CDR3 protein: CASSYYRGGEKLFF; J gene: TRBJ1-4; D gene: NA; clone size: NA; V gene: TRBV6-5
CDR3 DNA: TGTGCCAGTAGTATGGGACAGACGGGGGGCTACACCTTC; CDR3 protein: CASSMGQTGGYTF; J gene: TRBJ1-2; D gene: TRBD1; clone size: NA; V gene: TRBV19
CDR3 DNA: TGTGCCCACAATGGTACAGGGGATGGGAACTATGGCTACACCTTC; CDR3 protein: CAHNGTGDGNYGYTF; J gene: TRBJ1-2; D gene: TRBD1; clone size: NA; V gene: TRBV7-3
CDR3 DNA: TGTGCCATCAGTGAGTCTACAGGGGAACAGCCCCAGCATTTT; CDR3 protein: CAISESTGEQPQHF; J gene: TRBJ1-5; D gene: TRBD1; clone size: NA; V gene: TRBV10-3
CDR3 DNA: TGTGCCAGCAGTGATGGGGCCGGGTCTGTAAACATTCAGTACTTC; CDR3 protein: CASSDGAGSVNIQYF; J gene: TRBJ2-4; D gene: NA; clone size: NA; V gene: TRBV2
CDR3 DNA: TGCGCCAGCAGCTTGGCGGGACAGAGCACAGATACGCAGTATTTT; CDR3 protein: CASSLAGQSTDTQYF; J gene: TRBJ2-3; D gene: TRBD1; clone size: NA; V gene: TRBV5-1
CDR3 DNA: TGCGCCAGCAGCTCCGTCCCGGGACTAGCGGGAGATGAGCAGTTCTTC; CDR3 protein: CASSSVPGLAGDEQFF; J gene: TRBJ2-1; D gene: TRBD2; clone size: NA; V gene: TRBV5-1
CDR3 DNA: TGTGCCAGCTCAGACAGACCAGCGCGGCAAGAGACCCAGTACTTC; CDR3 protein: CASSDRPARQETQYF; J gene: TRBJ2-5; D gene: NA; clone size: NA; V gene: TRBV18
CDR3 DNA: TGTGCCAGCAGACTAGCGGGAGTGGTGTACGAGCAGTACTTC; CDR3 protein: CASRLAGVVYEQYF; J gene: TRBJ2-7; D gene: TRBD2; clone size: few; V gene: TRBV6-5
CDR3 DNA: TGTGCCAGCAGCTCAGGGGGCACAGATACGCAGTATTTT; CDR3 protein: CASSSGGTDTQYF; J gene: TRBJ2-3; D gene: NA; clone size: NA; V gene: TRBV28
CDR3 DNA: TGTGCCAGCCGGGGATCGGAGTTTGGCGGCTACACCTTC; CDR3 protein: CASRGSEFGGYTF; J gene: TRBJ1-2; D gene: NA; clone size: NA; V gene: TRBV2
CDR3 DNA: TGCGCCAGCAGCCAGGGATATGACACTGAAGCTTTCTTT; CDR3 protein: CASSQGYDTEAFF; J gene: TRBJ1-1; D gene: NA; clone size: NA; V gene: TRBV5-1
CDR3 DNA: TGTGCCACCAGTGACTCGGGACAGCATCAGCCCCAGCATTTT; CDR3 protein: CATSDSGQHQPQHF; J gene: TRBJ1-5; D gene: TRBD1; clone size: few; V gene: TRBV24-1
CDR3 DNA: TGTGCCAGCTCACCCGCACAGGGAATTAATCAGCCCCAGCATTTT; CDR3 protein: CASSPAQGINQPQHF; J gene: TRBJ1-5; D gene: NA; clone size: few; V gene: TRBV18
CDR3 DNA: TGTGCCAGCATTCCTGCCGGGACAGGGGGCGCGGGCAATCAGCCCCAGCATTTT; CDR3 protein: CASIPAGTGGAGNQPQHF; J gene: TRBJ1-5; D gene: TRBD1; clone size: NA; V gene: TRBV28
CDR3 DNA: TGTGCCAGCAGCTTACGAGCGGGGGCAGAATACAATGAGCAGTTCTTC; CDR3 protein: CASSLRAGAEYNEQFF; J gene: TRBJ2-1; D gene: TRBD2; clone size: NA; V gene: TRBV7-9
CDR3 DNA: TGTGCCTGCGGGAGACTTAGGACAGGCTACACCTTC; CDR3 protein: CACGRLRTGYTF; J gene: TRBJ1-2; D gene: NA; clone size: NA; V gene: TRBV30
CDR3 DNA: TGTGCCAGCAGCCTAAATTGGGGCTACACCTTC; CDR3 protein: CASSLNWGYTF; J gene: TRBJ1-2; D gene: NA; clone size: NA; V gene: TRBV7-9
CDR3 DNA: TGTGCCAGTAGTCACAGGGACAGGGGGTATCAGTCCTACAATGAGCAGTTCTTC; CDR3 protein: CASSHRDRGYQSYNEQFF; J gene: TRBJ2-1; D gene: TRBD1; clone size: NA; V gene: TRBV19
CDR3 DNA: TGTGCCAGCAGCCTGTCCGGGTTTGAGCAGTTCTTC; CDR3 protein: CASSLSGFEQFF; J gene: TRBJ2-1; D gene: NA; clone size: NA; V gene: TRBV5-4
CDR3 DNA: TGTGCCAGCAGTCAAGACAGTGTCACTGAAGCTTTCTTT; CDR3 protein: CASSQDSVTEAFF; J gene: TRBJ1-1; D gene: NA; clone size: NA; V gene: TRBV5-4
CDR3 DNA: TGTGCCACCAGTGATCGGGGGACAGCGGGTCTCTCTGGGGCCAACGTCCTGACTTTC; CDR3 protein: CATSDRGTAGLSGANVLTF; J gene: TRBJ2-6; D gene: NA; clone size: NA; V gene: TRBV24-1
CDR3 DNA: TGTGCCAGCAGTTCTGGGGGCCATAGCAATGAGCAGTTCTTC; CDR3 protein: CASSSGGHSNEQFF; J gene: TRBJ2-1; D gene: NA; clone size: few; V gene: TRBV7-6
CDR3 DNA: TGTGCCAGCAGCTCATGGGACACCAACTATGGCTACACCTTC; CDR3 protein: CASSSWDTNYGYTF; J gene: TRBJ1-2; D gene: NA; clone size: NA; V gene: TRBV7-8
CDR3 DNA: TGCGCCAGCAGACCGACTAGCACAGATACGCAGTATTTT; CDR3 protein: CASRPTSTDTQYF; J gene: TRBJ2-3; D gene: NA; clone size: NA; V gene: TRBV5-1
CDR3 DNA: TGTGCCAGCAGTCAACAAAGAAACACCGGGGAGCTGTTTTTT; CDR3 protein: CASSQQRNTGELFF; J gene: TRBJ2-2; D gene: NA; clone size: NA; V gene: TRBV6-5
CDR3 DNA: TGTGCCAGTAGCTCTACGACAGGGCGTCCCAATCAGCCCCAGCATTTT; CDR3 protein: CASSSTTGRPNQPQHF; J gene: TRBJ1-5; D gene: TRBD1; clone size: NA; V gene: TRBV19